The source of this T cell receptor beta chain is a study of vaccination and CD4 T cells after COVID-19. Treatment here: roughly 10-day PBMC culture with coronavirus spike peptide pools or control peptides (ViraFEST assay). Culture conditions combined fewer than 2.5 million PBMCs per well with about 9.2 IU/ml IL-2 and roughly 10 ug/ml peptide pools. This clonotype was picked up a small number of times. The antigen is unknown. Sequenced with the Oncomine TCR Beta short-read assay was DNA taken from cultured CD4+ T cells. TCRdb fed the PCR reads into MiXCR, producing one record per CDR3 protein. The sample yields under 25,000 distinct CDR3 sequences, around 45% seen once. Trimming at V came to 6 bases and at J to 6 bases, leaving 4 bases not matched to a gene. CDR1 is SGHTA and CDR2 is FQGNSA in the germline V gene. This CDR3 has 13 amino acids.

This TCR was sampled from a human donor who had recovered from COVID-19. The chain has TRBV7-2 and TRBJ2-7, with TRBD1 matching over 11 bases. The sequenced sample consisted of CD4+ T cells from blood, cultured in vitro. The CDR3, as DNA: TGTGCCAGCAGAGCCGGGACAGGGGGCGAGCAGTACTTC. Translating gives CASRAGTGGEQYF. The variable domain in full, completed from reference TRBV7-2 and TRBJ2-7, reads GAGVSQSPSNKVTEKGKDVELRCDPISGHTALYWYRQSLGQGLEFLIYFQGNSAPDKSGLPSDRFSAERTGGSVSTLTIQRTQQEDSAVYLCASRAGTGGEQYFGPGTRLTVT.